This record covers a single T cell receptor beta chain. The antigen remains undetermined. This CDR3 contains 16 residues. J gave up 7 bases and V 4 bases, and 13 bases lay outside the gene matches. Germline-derived CDR1 and CDR2 are MDHEN and SYDVKM. It was autoimmune disease history or systemic immunosuppression that excluded patients. The data derive from a study of OX40 agonist ivuxolimab in advanced cancers. Overall study results and limits: Partial responders treated at 0.1-3.0 mg/kg exhibited clonal expansion among the lowest measured. What antigens the expanded peripheral T cells recognized was never established. It was also the case that some nonresponders had low normalized T-cell clonal expansion.

Method: immunoSEQ multiplex PCR; TCRdb's copy keeps in-frame clones and lacks some. There are more than 70,000 clones in the sample; 82% occur only once, and around 5% lies in the top ten. The receptor was derived from an adult with an advanced solid tumor such as melanoma, head and neck, liver or kidney cancer. Sequencing was performed on CD4+ or CD8+ T cells sorted from blood, taken in a trial of the OX40 agonist ivuxolimab. This chain uses TRBV28 with TRBJ2-3, with 8 bases matching TRBD2. CDR3 bases: TGTGCCAGCAGTTCCCCCAATAGCGGGGAATTGAATACGCAGTATTTT. Translated: CASSSPNSGELNTQYF. Full variable domain (rest looked up from reference TRBV28 and TRBJ2-3): DVKVTQSSRYLVKRTGEKVFLECVQDMDHENMFWYRQDPGLGLRLIYFSYDVKMKEKGDIPEGYSVSREKKERFSLILESASTNQTSMYLCASSSPNSGELNTQYFGPGTRLTVL.